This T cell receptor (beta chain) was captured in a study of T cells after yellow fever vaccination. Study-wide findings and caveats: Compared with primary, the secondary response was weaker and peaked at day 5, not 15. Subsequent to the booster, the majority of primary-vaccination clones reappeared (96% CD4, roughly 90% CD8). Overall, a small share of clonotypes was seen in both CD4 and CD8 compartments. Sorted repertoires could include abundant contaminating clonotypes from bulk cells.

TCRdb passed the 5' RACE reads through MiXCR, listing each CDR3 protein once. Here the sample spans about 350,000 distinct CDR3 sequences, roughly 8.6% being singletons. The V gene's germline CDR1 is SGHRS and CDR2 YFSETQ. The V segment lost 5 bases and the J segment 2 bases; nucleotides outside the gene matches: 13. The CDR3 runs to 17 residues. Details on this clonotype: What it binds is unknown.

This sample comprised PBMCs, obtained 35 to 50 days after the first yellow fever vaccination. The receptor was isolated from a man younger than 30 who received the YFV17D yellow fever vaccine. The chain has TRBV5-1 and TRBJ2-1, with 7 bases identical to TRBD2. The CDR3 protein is CASSDPSGASPYNEQFF. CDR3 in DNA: TGCGCCAGCAGTGATCCGAGCGGGGCGTCCCCCTACAATGAGCAGTTCTTC.